The sequence of this T cell receptor (beta chain) was determined in a study of human T cells and chemical hapten exposure. At least ten counts were recorded for this clonotype. Time point noted: pre-sensitization, week 0. Treatment defined: therapeutic diphenylcyclopropenone sensitization with weekly scalp DPC. Library construction involved attaching unique molecular identifiers to individual cDNA molecules, which allowed quantitative, reproducible TCR counting. Original analysis: Sample-level TCR yields exhibited a median of about 96,000, with a range of roughly 20,000 to 750,000. MiXCR, run by TCRdb on the RACE reads, gives a single entry per CDR3 protein. TCRdb assigned the V and J calls; the authors' analysis was not used. The sample includes roughly 90,000 distinct CDR3 sequences, around 10% seen only once; the top ten take roughly 4%. Germline V gives CDR1 DFQATT, CDR2 SNEGSKA (reference sequence). This CDR3 has 19 residues. V was clipped by 5 bases and J by 3 bases; unmatched bases: 14.

The sample was whole blood, taken in connection with sensitization to the hapten diphenylcyclopropenone (DPC). The receptor was isolated from a woman between 40 and 50 years old with alopecia areata. Some clones in this sample may be carry-over from other donors' samples. The J gene is TRBJ2-1, the V gene TRBV20-1, with TRBD2 matching 15 bases. CDR3 in amino acids: CSASPFGTSGGINYNEQFF. The CDR3 nucleotides are TGCAGTGCTTCTCCATTCGGGACTAGCGGGGGGATTAACTACAATGAGCAGTTCTTC.